This T cell receptor (beta chain) was profiled in a study of blood T cell repertoires in COVID-19. The overall study: The United States, Italy and Spain supplied acute and convalescent COVID-19 samples. In each case, the material was cDNA or gDNA derived from T cells, B-cell-depleted T cells, or PBMCs.

Original processing methods: Amplification of reference gene primers provided the estimated nucleated cell counts. Sequencing used immunoSEQ multiplex PCR; TCRdb keeps in-frame clones, though not all of them. D and trimming were read from the DNA, whereas the V and J calls and clone size are those reported in that table. The sample includes tens of thousands of clones, around 90% seen only once; the top ten take under 6%. Germline V gene sequence: CDR1 SNHLY, CDR2 FYNNEI. This CDR3 has 13 residues. Trimming took 1 base from V and 9 from J, leaving 10 bases between them. The rearrangement uses TRBV2 and TRBJ1-3; weak D call: TRBD1 (5 bases). Source material: peripheral blood. The receptor comes from a human donor in a cohort sampled during active COVID-19. The CDR3 is CASSEDRSSTIYF. The DNA of the CDR3 is TGTGCCAGCAGTGAAGACAGGTCGTCCACCATATATTTT. Together with reference TRBV2 and TRBJ1-3, the CDR3 gives the full variable domain: EPEVTQTPSHQVTQMGQEVILRCVPISNHLYFYWYRQILGQKVEFLVSFYNNEISEKSEIFDDQFSVERPDGSNFTLKIRSTKLEDSAMYFCASSEDRSSTIYFGEGSWLTVV.